This T cell receptor (beta chain) was sequenced for a study of cytomegalovirus exposure and HLA in healthy donors. With respect to this clone: Its specificity is not known.

Overall study findings and caveats: For cytomegalovirus status, the classifier reportedly gave diagnoses with high specificity and sensitivity.

The V gene end was trimmed by 4 bases and the J gene end by 2 bases; junction bases not matched to a gene: 14. Per the germline V gene, CDR1 is MGHRA and CDR2 is YSYEKL. The CDR3 extends over 20 amino acids. Primers for the PCR totalled 60 Vbeta and 13 Jbeta. Data came from immunoSEQ multiplex PCR; TCRdb stores just in-frame clones and leaves some out. The table lists some 190,000 clones, around 80% of them singletons, with about 1.9% in the top ten. The chain is built from TRBV4-1 and TRBJ1-4, with 12 bases aligning to TRBD1. The clonotype comes from a woman in her 30s in good health and CMV-seronegative. Source material: PBMCs. DNA of the CDR3: TGCGCCAGCAGCCTCTTGTTGGGGACAGGGGGCCTAAGGACTAATGAAAAACTGTTTTTT. This sequence encodes CASSLLLGTGGLRTNEKLFF.